Below are 13 T cell receptor beta chains sequenced from a single sample in a study of T cells after posttransplantation cyclophosphamide. Treatment was busulfan-fludarabine conditioning, a marrow graft, and cyclophosphamide on days +3 and +4. Using immunoSEQ multiplex PCR, the repertoire was profiled, and TCRdb retains in-frame clones only, with some absent. Seen here are 15,000 to 20,000 clones, 85% to 95% observed once, and the top ten hold more than 0.45%. The source was CD4+ T cells sorted from blood, collected after allogeneic stem cell transplant with posttransplant cyclophosphamide. The receptors originated from a male patient between 60 and 69 years old who received an allogeneic stem cell transplant from a related donor and was CMV-positive. The graft donor may be the source of some T cells.

V and J are TRBV7-9 and TRBJ2-1; 11 bases map to TRBD2. Trimming at V came to 5 bases and at J to 6 bases, leaving 6 bases not matched to a gene. Looked up from germline, CDR1 is SEHNR and CDR2 is FQNEAQ (reference sequence). The CDR3 contains 15 residues. Written as DNA, the CDR3 is TGTGCCAGCAGCCGAATAGCGGGGGGGACCAATGAGCAGTTCTTC. This sequence encodes CASSRIAGGTNEQFF.

About this clone: The junction does not match germline at one end; this may be a read error. V usage is TRBV30 and J usage is TRBJ2-5; D is possibly TRBD1 (6 bases). Germline CDR1 GTSNPN, CDR2 SVGIG (reference sequence). This CDR3 spans 13 amino acids. CDR3 DNA: TGTGCCTGGAGTACAGGGCTTCAAGGGACCCAGTACTTC. Protein sequence: CAWSTGLQGTQYF.

The V gene is TRBV6-5, the J gene TRBJ2-1, with D possibly matching TRBD2 (6 bases). Germline CDR1 is MNHEY and CDR2 is SVGAGI. CDR3 size: 14 residues. V was shortened by 5 bases and J by 9 bases, with 17 bases between the two germline ends. The CDR3 spells CASSGAKGGAEQFF. CDR3 sequence (DNA): TGTGCCAGCAGTGGCGCCAAGGGCGGGGCTGAGCAGTTCTTC.

This sequence joins TRBV27 and TRBJ2-5, with a weak D call TRBD2 (6 bases). Trimming left V 7 bases short and J 5 bases short, with 14 bases between. The CDR3 spans 13 residues. Germline values: CDR1 MNHEY, CDR2 SMNVEV (reference sequence). The chain's CDR3 is CASTLGGGETQYF. CDR3 nucleotide sequence: TGTGCCAGCACCTTGGGCGGAGGGGAGACCCAGTACTTC.

The rearrangement links TRBV2 to TRBJ2-3; the match to TRBD1 covers 8 bases. Germline V gene data show CDR1 as SNHLY and CDR2 as FYNNEI. The CDR3 spans 15 residues. Unmatched junction bases numbered 8, after V lost 3 bases and J lost 6 bases. In DNA form, the CDR3 reads TGTGCCAGCAGTGATGGACAGGGTTTCGGCGATACGCAGTATTTT. As protein: CASSDGQGFGDTQYF.

This chain links TRBV7-9 with TRBJ2-2; TRBD1 might be the D (6 bases). There are 14 residues in the CDR3. V was clipped by 6 bases and J by 1 base, with 9 bases between them. CDR1 and CDR2 from the germline V gene are SEHNR and FQNEAQ (reference sequence). As DNA, the CDR3 is TGTGCCAGCAGGGACAGACTGAACACCGGGGAGCTGTTTTTT. It translates to CASRDRLNTGELFF.

This clone was picked up a small number of times. V is TRBV2 and J is TRBJ2-3; TRBD2 might be the D (6 bases). Trimming stripped 6 bases from V and 6 bases from J, with 19 bases between. Germline loops: CDR1 SNHLY, CDR2 FYNNEI. The CDR3 consists of 15 residues. The CDR3 DNA is TGTGCCAGCAGCGCCACGGGACTCTCCCGCGATACGCAGTATTTT. As protein: CASSATGLSRDTQYF.

The J gene is TRBJ2-1, the V gene TRBV13; maybe TRBD1 (6 bases). The CDR3 loop spans 16 amino acids. Trimming removed 5 bases from V and 9 bases from J, with 23 bases in between. Germline V gene sequence: CDR1 PRHDT, CDR2 FYEKMQ (reference sequence). CDR3 sequence (DNA): TGTGCCAGCAGCCCCCAGCCGGGACAAATTTCGGGTGAGCAGTTCTTC. Its protein is CASSPQPGQISGEQFF.

As for this clone: The junction differs from germline at one of its ends, possibly a read error. The V gene is TRBV5-1, the J gene TRBJ2-7; tentative D call: TRBD2 (7 bases). This CDR3 region has 15 residues. The V gene's germline CDR1 is SGHRS and CDR2 YFSETQ. The CDR3 protein is CASSSNRGAGYKQYF. In DNA form, the CDR3 reads TGCGCCAGCAGCTCCAATCGGGGGGCGGGCTACAAGCAGTACTTC.

This clone was detected a few times. This chain connects TRBV2 to TRBJ2-5; no clear D gene. The V gene lost 5 bases and the J gene lost 5 bases, with 12 bases spanning the gap. CDR3 length: 13 amino acids. Germline CDR1 and CDR2: SNHLY and FYNNEI. DNA of the CDR3: TGTGCCAGCAGTTCAGTAACCGGGGAGACCCAGTACTTC. Protein product: CASSSVTGETQYF.

The V gene is TRBV29-1, the J gene TRBJ2-4, with 8 bases matching TRBD1. The CDR3 totals 13 residues. Germline V CDR1 and CDR2: SQVTM, ANQGSEA. V shed 6 bases and J 14 bases; nucleotides not matched to a gene: 15. CDR3 bases: TGCAGCGTGCTTGGGCAGGGGGCTACTGGCGAGTACTTC. Translation: CSVLGQGATGEYF.

The chain links TRBV6-1 to TRBJ2-5; TRBD1 matches at 7 bases. Unmatched junction bases numbered 9, after V lost 6 bases and J lost 5 bases. The CDR3 has 14 residues. CDR1 and CDR2 (germline): MNHNS, SASEGT. CDR3 amino acids: CASRVTGTIETQYF. The DNA for the CDR3 is TGTGCCAGCAGGGTGACAGGGACCATCGAGACCCAGTACTTC.

The J gene is TRBJ2-4, the V gene TRBV19; tentatively, D is TRBD2 (6 bases). Germline assignment: CDR1 LNHDA and CDR2 SQIVND (reference sequence). The CDR3 is 13 residues long. Trimming cost V 7 bases and J 8 bases, with 15 bases left between them. This CDR3 is CASTPGVGYIQYF. The CDR3 DNA reads as TGTGCCAGTACCCCGGGGGTGGGGTACATTCAGTACTTC.